This TCR beta chain was documented in a study of read filtering for tumor transcriptome and immune sequencing. CDR3 length: 13 amino acids. Germline-derived CDR1 and CDR2 are LGHDT and YNNKEL (reference sequence). The V end was cut by 1 base, the J end by 10 bases, with 12 bases between. This clonotype was counted many times. From roughly 390 ng of RNA, a library with molecular barcoded alpha/delta and beta/gamma adaptors was made. MiXCR, applied by TCRdb to the reads, yields one record per CDR3 protein. The sample carries 40,000 to 50,000 distinct CDR3 sequences, approximately 18% recorded once. The clonotype originates from a donor over 35 with multiple myeloma. The chain joins TRBV3-1 to TRBJ2-3; D ambiguous. Input material: a population of CD138-negative cells sorted from bone marrow. CDR3 sequence (DNA): TGTGCCAGCAGCCAAGGACTTCTCACAGCGCAGTATTTT. Translation gives CASSQGLLTAQYF.